These 28 T cell receptor beta chains were sequenced from one sample in a study of shared clonotypes between healthy human individuals. Only in-frame clones appear in the TCRdb table, and some are missing; sequencing was by immunoSEQ multiplex PCR. The repertoire holds a few million clones, with approximately 95% as singletons. Sequencing used naive CD4+ T cells from PBMCs. Subset here: CD45RA+ positively selected. The receptors were gathered from a man between 18 and 29 years old in good health. Some clones in this sample may be carry-over from other donors' samples.

The chain has TRBV4-3 and TRBJ1-2, with 12 nucleotides matching TRBD1. Germline assignment: CDR1 LGHNA and CDR2 YSLEER. The CDR3 has 15 residues. V gave up 1 base and J gave up 6 bases; unmatched junction bases: 3. The CDR3 loop reads CASSQAGQGAHGYTF. The CDR3 DNA follows: TGCGCCAGCAGCCAAGCGGGACAGGGGGCTCATGGCTACACCTTC.

A remark on this clone: Other DNA sequences in the same sample also yield this CDR3. The rearrangement links TRBV28 to TRBJ1-1; 7 bases line up with TRBD1. This CDR3 has 14 residues. V lost 6 bases to trimming and J lost 2 bases; unmatched junction nucleotides: 6. In germline, CDR1 is MDHEN, CDR2 SYDVKM. CDR3 loop: CASSTTGPNTEAFF. DNA for the CDR3: TGTGCCAGCAGCACGACAGGGCCAAACACTGAAGCTTTCTTT. Full variable domain (missing parts from reference TRBV28 and TRBJ1-1): DVKVTQSSRYLVKRTGEKVFLECVQDMDHENMFWYRQDPGLGLRLIYFSYDVKMKEKGDIPEGYSVSREKKERFSLILESASTNQTSMYLCASSTTGPNTEAFFGQGTRLTVV.

The V call is TRBV5-1, the J call TRBJ2-1, with 7 bases matching TRBD2. CDR3 length equals 14 residues. The germline gives CDR1 SGHRS, CDR2 YFSETQ. Germline trimming cut 4 bases from V and 5 bases from J; bases unmatched to any gene: 6. This CDR3 reads CASSVRDYNNEQFF. CDR3 nucleotides: TGCGCCAGCAGCGTCCGGGACTATAACAATGAGCAGTTCTTC.

The V call is TRBV27, the J call TRBJ2-7; tentative D call: TRBD1 (6 bases). V was pared by 5 bases and J by 6 bases, with 14 bases between. This CDR3 has 13 amino acids. Germline values: CDR1 MNHEY, CDR2 SMNVEV (reference sequence). DNA of the CDR3: TGTGCCAGCAGTCCGAACCCGACAGGCGAGCAGTACTTC. This codes for CASSPNPTGEQYF.

V is TRBV14 and J is TRBJ1-1; 10 bases line up with TRBD1. With V trimmed by 6 bases and J by 9 bases, 13 bases remained unmatched. Looked up from germline, CDR1 is SGHDN and CDR2 is FVKESK. The CDR3 runs to 15 residues. Here the CDR3 DNA reads TGTGCCAGCAGTCCCGGGACAGGGGTAGCGGGAAAAGCTTTCTTT. Amino acid sequence: CASSPGTGVAGKAFF.

V gene TRBV4-1 combines with J gene TRBJ1-4, with D possibly matching TRBD1 (6 bases). This CDR3 has 13 amino acids. V gave up 5 bases and J gave up 8 bases, with 12 bases separating them. Germline V CDR1 and CDR2: MGHRA, YSYEKL. The CDR3 coding sequence is TGCGCCAGCAGCGGCCCTGGGGGCGAAAAACTGTTTTTT. This codes for CASSGPGGEKLFF.

For the CDR3, the DNA is TGTGCCAGTAGTGATCCGGGAGGGCCCCCAGATACGCAGTATTTT. Its protein is CASSDPGGPPDTQYF. The chain uses TRBV19 and TRBJ2-3; TRBD2 agrees at 8 bases. Germline V gene lookup returns CDR1 LNHDA and CDR2 SQIVND (reference sequence). The CDR3 is 15 residues long. The junction had 8 bases not matched to a gene; V was cut back by 5 bases and J by 4 bases.

This clone is a singleton in its sample. The chain recombines TRBV18 with TRBJ2-5; TRBD1 aligns across 7 bases. The germline V gene has CDR1 KGHSH and CDR2 LQKENI. The CDR3 totals 15 residues. V lost 3 bases, J lost 1 base, and 5 bases stayed unmatched. CDR3 DNA sequence: TGTGCCAGCTCACCCCTGGGACAGCCCCAAGAGACCCAGTACTTC. Protein product: CASSPLGQPQETQYF. Together with reference TRBV18 and TRBJ2-5, the CDR3 gives the full variable domain: NAGVMQNPRHLVRRRGQEARLRCSPMKGHSHVYWYRQLPEEGLKFMVYLQKENIIDESGMPKERFSAEFPKEGPSILRIQQVVRGDSAAYFCASSPLGQPQETQYFGPGTRLLVL.

In its sample, this clone was seen a few times. The gene calls are TRBV7-9 and TRBJ1-1; D may be TRBD1 (5 bases). This CDR3 region has 14 residues. Per the germline V gene, CDR1 is SEHNR and CDR2 is FQNEAQ (reference sequence). Trimming removed 2 bases from V and 5 bases from J, with 12 bases in between. The CDR3 nucleotides are TGTGCCAGCAGCTTAATCGGGGGAAGGACTGAAGCTTTCTTT. It encodes CASSLIGGRTEAFF.

This clone has just one count. Other DNA sequences in this sample translate to the same CDR3. The J gene is TRBJ2-1, the V gene TRBV2; 13 bases are shared with TRBD2. V trimming: 4 bases; J trimming: 9 bases; junction bases outside the gene matches: 0. CDR3 length equals 13 residues. CDR1 is SNHLY, CDR2 FYNNEI, per germline. For the CDR3, the DNA is TGTGCCAGCAGTGGACTAGCGGGAGGTGAGCAGTTCTTC. Translation gives CASSGLAGGEQFF.

V and J are TRBV5-8 and TRBJ2-1; 10 nucleotides line up with TRBD2. The CDR3 consists of 16 residues. The ends lost 3 bases at V and 8 bases at J; junction bases unmatched: 11. Per germline, CDR1 SGHTS and CDR2 YDEGEE. The CDR3 nucleotides are TGTGCCAGCAGCTCACGAGCGGGAGGGAGCTTGGATGAGCAGTTCTTC. Its translation: CASSSRAGGSLDEQFF.

CDR3 DNA sequence: TGTGCCAGCAGCCAGGGACTAGCGCATCAAGAGACCCAGTACTTC. Amino acids: CASSQGLAHQETQYF. The chain carries TRBV9 and TRBJ2-5, with TRBD2 identical over 10 bases. Germline V gives CDR1 SGDLS, CDR2 YYNGEE. V dropped 4 bases and J dropped 2; count of bases not matched to a gene: 5. The CDR3 totals 15 residues.

This chain joins TRBV7-3 and TRBJ2-3; TRBD2 might be the D (5 bases). CDR1 is SGHTA and CDR2 is FQGTGA in the germline V gene. Trimming shortened V by 1 base and J by 4 bases, and 12 bases separated the two germline ends. The CDR3 loop spans 15 amino acids. CDR3 residues: CASSLNTGSADTQYF. CDR3 in DNA: TGTGCCAGCAGCTTAAATACGGGGAGCGCAGATACGCAGTATTTT.

The chain combines TRBV11-2 with TRBJ2-1; 7 nucleotides align to TRBD2. The CDR3 spans 16 residues. The germline V gene has CDR1 SGHAT and CDR2 FQNNGV. Trimming took 4 bases from V and 8 from J; bases not matched to a gene: 14. The CDR3 spells CASSSPLAGVRDEQFF. The CDR3 DNA reads as TGTGCCAGCAGCTCCCCCCTCGCGGGAGTGAGGGATGAGCAGTTCTTC.

V gene TRBV18 combines with J gene TRBJ2-3; the D gene could be TRBD1 or TRBD2 (5 bases each). CDR1 and CDR2 from the germline V gene are KGHSH and LQKENI. V dropped 4 bases and J dropped 4 bases, with 9 bases sitting between them. The CDR3 runs to 13 residues. CDR3 DNA sequence: TGTGCCAGCTCACAGCTGGGGGCAGATACGCAGTATTTT. This encodes CASSQLGADTQYF.

The chain is built from TRBV5-4 and TRBJ2-2; 9 bases fit TRBD2. Germline values: CDR1 SGHNT, CDR2 YYREEE (reference sequence). Unmatched junction bases numbered 21, after V lost 4 bases and J lost 5 bases. CDR3 length equals 20 residues. The CDR3 DNA is TGTGCCAGCAGCACCCCGTCAGTTAGGGGCGGGAGGGGAAGTACCGGGGAGCTGTTTTTT. Protein product: CASSTPSVRGGRGSTGELFF. The entire variable domain, with the rest obtained from reference TRBV5-4 and TRBJ2-2, is as follows: ETGVTQSPTHLIKTRGQQVTLRCSSQSGHNTVSWYQQALGQGPQFIFQYYREEENGRGNFPPRFSGLQFPNYSSELNVNALELDDSALYLCASSTPSVRGGRGSTGELFFGEGSRLTVL.

This sequence joins TRBV28 and TRBJ2-7, with TRBD2 as a possible D gene (6 bases). Looked up from germline, CDR1 is MDHEN and CDR2 is SYDVKM. The CDR3 spans 14 residues. V lost 2 bases and J 4 bases, leaving 12 bases between the germline ends. DNA for the CDR3: TGTGCCAGCAGTTTAGGGGGGAACTCGTACGAGCAGTACTTC. Amino acids: CASSLGGNSYEQYF. The complete variable domain, with remaining parts taken from reference TRBV28 and TRBJ2-7, reads DVKVTQSSRYLVKRTGEKVFLECVQDMDHENMFWYRQDPGLGLRLIYFSYDVKMKEKGDIPEGYSVSREKKERFSLILESASTNQTSMYLCASSLGGNSYEQYFGPGTRLTVT.

Worth noting for this clone: The sample holds other DNA sequences that translate to the same CDR3. The chain is built from TRBV28 and TRBJ2-5; D uncertain. The ends were cut back, 4 bases at V and 3 bases at J, with 3 bases in the middle. Germline V gene lookup returns CDR1 MDHEN and CDR2 SYDVKM. CDR3 length equals 11 residues. CDR3 loop: CASSYEETQYF. CDR3 nucleotides: TGTGCCAGCAGTTACGAAGAGACCCAGTACTTC.

This sequence joins TRBV28 and TRBJ2-3; TRBD1 matches 7 bases. The CDR3 covers 15 residues. CDR1 is MDHEN and CDR2 is SYDVKM in the germline V gene. J lost 1 base, V lost 7 bases, and 8 bases had no gene match. In DNA form, the CDR3 reads TGTGCCAGCATTCCTAGGGACAGCCGCACAGATACGCAGTATTTT. Translation gives CASIPRDSRTDTQYF.

As DNA, the CDR3 is TGTGCCAGCAGCAGACAGCGGTCATCCTACAATGAGCAGTTCTTC. Translating gives CASSRQRSSYNEQFF. The gene calls are TRBV19 and TRBJ2-1, with D perhaps being TRBD1 or TRBD2 (5 bases each). The CDR3 length is 15 residues. Between the trimmed V and J ends, which lost 9 bases and 1 base, there was a span of 16 bases. Per the germline V gene, CDR1 is LNHDA and CDR2 is SQIVND (reference sequence).

This clone was observed once. Other DNA sequences of this sample code for an identical CDR3. The V and J genes are TRBV28 and TRBJ2-1; tentatively, D is TRBD1 or TRBD2 (5 bases each). The CDR3 length is 15 residues. Germline V CDR1 and CDR2: MDHEN, SYDVKM. V lost 2 bases, J lost 0 bases, and 8 bases lay in between. The CDR3 here is CASSLAGGSYNEQFF. The CDR3, as DNA: TGTGCCAGCAGTTTAGCTGGGGGCTCCTACAATGAGCAGTTCTTC.

The gene calls are TRBV4-3 and TRBJ2-2; D gene uncertain. This CDR3 has 14 amino acids. Germline CDR1 and CDR2: LGHNA and YSLEER. Trimming removed 0 bases from V and 6 bases from J, with 8 bases in between. CDR3 sequence: CASSQDPGSGELFF. The CDR3 nucleotides are TGCGCCAGCAGCCAAGATCCAGGCTCCGGGGAGCTGTTTTTT.

This clone was detected once. The chain combines TRBV5-6 with TRBJ2-6; D is unresolved. The V end was cut by 2 bases, the J end by 0 bases, with 12 bases between. Per germline, CDR1 SGHDT and CDR2 YYEEEE. The CDR3 spans 17 residues. The CDR3 reads CASSFPQASSGANVLTF. The DNA of the CDR3 is TGTGCCAGCAGCTTCCCCCAGGCGAGCTCTGGGGCCAACGTCCTGACTTTC. The variable domain in full, completed from reference TRBV5-6 and TRBJ2-6, reads DAGVTQSPTHLIKTRGQQVTLRCSPKSGHDTVSWYQQALGQGPQFIFQYYEEEERQRGNFPDRFSGHQFPNYSSELNVNALLLGDSALYLCASSFPQASSGANVLTFGAGSRLTVL.

DNA for the CDR3: TGTGCCAGCAGTAGGGACAGGGTAATCTCCGGTGAGCAGTTCTTC. Protein product: CASSRDRVISGEQFF. V gene TRBV28 combines with J gene TRBJ2-1; 9 bases line up with TRBD1. Germline values: CDR1 MDHEN, CDR2 SYDVKM. This CDR3 comprises 15 residues. Trimming at V came to 5 bases and at J to 9 bases, leaving 11 bases not matched to a gene. Drawing the rest from reference TRBV28 and TRBJ2-1, the complete variable domain is DVKVTQSSRYLVKRTGEKVFLECVQDMDHENMFWYRQDPGLGLRLIYFSYDVKMKEKGDIPEGYSVSREKKERFSLILESASTNQTSMYLCASSRDRVISGEQFFGPGTRLTVL.

This chain connects TRBV15 to TRBJ1-2; possible D gene TRBD1, 5 bases. Germline V gene lookup returns CDR1 LNHNV and CDR2 YYDKDF (reference sequence). This CDR3 spans 15 amino acids. V lost 1 base and J lost 5, with 14 bases in between. CDR3 loop: CATSRVDMAKYGYTF. The CDR3 bases are TGTGCCACCAGCAGAGTGGACATGGCGAAGTATGGCTACACCTTC. Full variable domain (missing parts from reference TRBV15 and TRBJ1-2): DAMVIQNPRYQVTQFGKPVTLSCSQTLNHNVMYWYQQKSSQAPKLLFHYYDKDFNNEADTPDNFQSRRPNTSFCFLDIRSPGLGDTAMYLCATSRVDMAKYGYTFGSGTRLTVV.

The genes are TRBV28 and TRBJ1-3; the D gene is possibly TRBD1 (6 bases). The ends were cut back, 7 bases at V and 0 bases at J, with 16 bases in the middle. CDR3 length equals 16 residues. Germline CDR1 is MDHEN and CDR2 is SYDVKM. CDR3 in amino acids: CASTLRQASSGNTIYF. Written as DNA, the CDR3 is TGTGCCAGCACCCTACGACAGGCCAGCTCTGGAAACACCATATATTTT.

The chain employs TRBV29-1 and TRBJ1-2, with D tentatively TRBD1 (6 bases). The V end lost 5 bases, the J end lost 4 bases, and 23 bases lay between the germline ends. The CDR3 spans 16 residues. The germline V gene encodes CDR1 SQVTM and CDR2 ANQGSEA. The CDR3 DNA reads as TGCAGCGTTTATCCGGTCATAGAACAGGGAATCTATGGCTACACCTTC. Its protein is CSVYPVIEQGIYGYTF.

The chain joins TRBV4-1 to TRBJ1-5; 12 nucleotides line up with TRBD1. The ends lost 2 bases at V and 6 bases at J; junction bases unmatched: 8. The CDR3 is made up of 17 amino acids. CDR1 and CDR2 from the germline V gene are MGHRA and YSYEKL. In DNA, the CDR3 is TGCGCCAGCAGCCAACCCCCGGGACAGGGGGCAGTTCAGCCCCAGCATTTT. Its translation is CASSQPPGQGAVQPQHF.